The 4 T cell receptor beta chains listed next were all sequenced from one sample in a study of T cells in severe cutaneous drug reactions (dated by TCRdb to the late 2010s). Sequencing was performed on donors who were patients with carbamazepine-induced Stevens-Johnson syndrome or toxic epidermal necrolysis (CBZ-SJS/TEN). The reads were generated on an Illumina MiSeq. For both bulk and single-cell sequencing, libraries were prepared with the iRepertoire multiplex PCR system and TCR subtype-specific primers. The reads underwent TCRdb reprocessing, giving one record for each CDR3 protein sequence and no DNA. This sample's table contains about 10,000 distinct CDR3 sequences. The ten largest clones take up over 20% of the sample. The sample consisted of cells from a skin blister. In light of the paper, this sample's cell subset or site label describes: unsorted cells from skin lesion blisters. These receptors all stem from a human donor with Stevens-Johnson syndrome, a severe cutaneous drug reaction.

J is TRBJ2-7 and V is TRBV29-1. CDR3 length: 11 amino acids. Germline V gives CDR1 SQVTM, CDR2 ANQGSEA. CDR3 in amino acids: CSVVGGYEQYF.

V and J are TRBV29-1 and TRBJ2-5; TCRdb designates TRBD2, a call that cannot be tested without DNA. This CDR3 has 15 residues. Germline V gives CDR1 SQVTM, CDR2 ANQGSEA. CDR3 amino acids: CSVIRQSLIQETQYF.

The genes are TRBV20-1 and TRBJ2-3; the TCRdb call, TRBD2, lacks DNA for checking. The germline CDR1 and CDR2 sequences are DFQATT and SNEGSKA (reference sequence). The CDR3 is 16 amino acids. Here the CDR3 reads CSASAGSGASTDTQYF.

The V and J genes are TRBV20-1 and TRBJ2-1; TCRdb proposes TRBD1, but this gene call is untestable without DNA. Germline V lookup: CDR1 DFQATT, CDR2 SNEGSKA (reference sequence). This CDR3 comprises 14 residues. The CDR3 sequence is CSAERGGGYNEQFF.